A selection of T cell receptor beta chains follows, all from one sample in a study of blood T cells in healthy people across ages. TCRdb re-called the 5' RACE reads with MiXCR, one entry per CDR3 protein. The repertoire holds 450,000 to 700,000 distinct CDR3 sequences, with approximately 25% as singletons. Sequenced: blood. These receptors were collected from a woman in her 70s in good health. The CDR3 runs from the conserved cysteine through the conserved F or W. The D gene is left open where the match is weak. Only part of the rows carry a size: once, few, many, or a class if the clone is expanded.

>once|TRBJ2-1|TRBD1|TRBV25-1
CASSGGPGGQFF
TGTGCCAGCAGTGGAGGTCCAGGGGGGCAGTTCTTC
>.|TRBJ2-4|TRBD2|TRBV20-1
CSASTGGTKNIQYF
TGCAGTGCTAGTACGGGGGGGACCAAAAACATTCAGTACTTC
>few|TRBJ2-1|TRBD2|TRBV12-3/TRBV12-4
CASTSRSTSGARNEQFF
TGTGCCAGCACCTCCCGTTCGACTAGCGGGGCCCGGAATGAGCAGTTCTTC
>few|TRBJ2-5|TRBD2|TRBV7-2
CASSVAGGLQETQYF
TGTGCCAGCAGTGTAGCGGGGGGGCTCCAAGAGACCCAGTACTTC
>few|TRBJ1-1|TRBD1|TRBV29-1
CSVGQGHGVEAFF
TGCAGCGTCGGACAGGGACACGGGGTTGAAGCTTTCTTT
>.|TRBJ1-1|.|TRBV4-3
CASSQRWGRVMNTEAFF
TGCGCCAGCAGCCAAAGATGGGGCAGGGTAATGAACACTGAAGCTTTCTTT
>.|TRBJ2-3|.|TRBV2
CASSVRQGGIATQYF
TGTGCCAGCAGTGTGAGGCAGGGGGGAATCGCTACGCAGTATTTT
>.|TRBJ2-5|TRBD2|TRBV4-3
CASSPQRGDETQYF
TGCGCCAGCAGCCCCCAACGGGGGGATGAGACCCAGTACTTC
>.|TRBJ2-4|TRBD1|TRBV3-1
CASSPGQGFNIQYF
TGTGCCAGCAGCCCCGGACAGGGATTCAACATTCAGTACTTC
>many|TRBJ2-5|.|TRBV12-3/TRBV12-4
CASSFPGRETQYF
TGTGCCAGCAGTTTTCCAGGGCGAGAGACCCAGTACTTC
>few|TRBJ2-2|TRBD1|TRBV6-1
CASRKQPGQVIVDTGELFF
TGTGCCAGCAGGAAGCAACCGGGACAGGTCATCGTCGACACCGGGGAGCTGTTTTTT
>few|TRBJ2-5|TRBD1|TRBV7-2
CASSSLKGALQYF
TGTGCCAGCAGCTCTCTAAAGGGGGCCTTACAGTACTTC
>.|TRBJ1-6|.|TRBV7-8
CASSLVGVSPLHF
TGTGCCAGCAGCTTAGTAGGGGTCTCACCCCTCCACTTT
>few|TRBJ2-5|.|TRBV12-5
CASGFSDGGKETQYF
TGTGCTAGTGGTTTTTCTGACGGGGGAAAAGAGACCCAGTACTTC
>.|TRBJ2-7|.|TRBV6-2/TRBV6-3
CASSYPHYEQYF
TGTGCCAGCAGTTACCCTCACTACGAGCAGTACTTC
>.|TRBJ1-2|.|TRBV12-5
CASGLWAGISYGYTF
TGTGCTAGTGGTTTGTGGGCAGGGATTAGCTATGGCTACACCTTC
>.|TRBJ2-1|TRBD1|TRBV5-1
CASSMTGEQQFF
TGCGCCAGCAGCATGACAGGGGAACAGCAGTTCTTC
>few|TRBJ2-2|.|TRBV6-1
CAVQATNTGELFF
TGTGCCGTGCAGGCTACGAACACCGGGGAGCTGTTTTTT
>few|TRBJ2-3|.|TRBV29-1
CSVEGGRRDTQYF
TGCAGCGTTGAGGGGGGCCGAAGAGATACGCAGTATTTT
>few|TRBJ1-2|.|TRBV12-3/TRBV12-4
CAYSSANYGYTF
TGTGCCTACAGTTCGGCTAACTATGGCTACACCTTC
>few|TRBJ2-2|.|TRBV7-2
CASSYDSGTRGGELFF
TGTGCCAGCAGCTACGATTCCGGGACCAGGGGAGGGGAGCTGTTTTTT
>few|TRBJ2-5|TRBD1|TRBV4-2
CASSQAGGGETQYF
TGTGCCAGCAGCCAAGCAGGGGGTGGGGAGACCCAGTACTTC
>few|TRBJ1-2|.|TRBV20-1
CSARTSAGDGYTF
TGCAGTGCTAGGACATCAGCAGGGGATGGCTACACCTTC
>few|TRBJ1-4|TRBD1|TRBV4-2
CAGSQPGDRGFEKLFF
TGTGCCGGCAGCCAGCCCGGGGACAGGGGGTTTGAAAAACTGTTTTTT
>few|TRBJ2-6|TRBD1|TRBV6-5
CASSYSMRRTGVLGGANVLTF
TGTGCCAGCAGTTACTCGATGAGGAGGACAGGGGTTCTGGGTGGGGCCAACGTCCTGACTTTC
>few|TRBJ1-2|.|TRBV7-2
CASSGTGSGYGYTF
TGTGCCAGCAGCGGGACGGGGTCGGGCTATGGCTACACCTTC
>few|TRBJ2-5|TRBD1|TRBV29-1
CSVEDRGPLRETQYF
TGCAGCGTGGAGGACAGGGGGCCCCTCCGAGAGACCCAGTACTTC
>.|TRBJ2-5|TRBD2|TRBV27
CATSKGSGFQETQYF
TGTGCCACCAGTAAGGGTAGCGGGTTTCAAGAGACCCAGTACTTC
>.|TRBJ2-3|.|TRBV4-3
CASSHTATDTQYF
TGCGCCAGCAGCCATACCGCCACAGATACGCAGTATTTT
>few|TRBJ2-7|.|TRBV6-6
CASSKGAGGASEQYF
TGTGCCAGCAGTAAAGGGGCAGGCGGGGCCAGCGAGCAGTACTTC
>.|TRBJ2-4|TRBD1|TRBV6-5
CASSYSVPGQGKNIQYF
TGTGCCAGCAGTTACTCGGTTCCCGGACAGGGTAAAAACATTCAGTACTTC
>few|TRBJ2-5|.|TRBV6-2/TRBV6-3
CASSSGGAFGETPYF
TGTGCCAGCAGTAGCGGAGGGGCCTTCGGCGAGACCCCGTACTTC
>few|TRBJ2-4|.|TRBV7-9
CASSRGENIQYF
TGTGCCAGCTCTCGAGGCGAAAACATTCAGTACTTC
>.|TRBJ2-1|TRBD2|TRBV29-1
CSAMNPRGGLANEQFF
TGCAGCGCCATGAACCCTCGGGGGGGCCTAGCCAATGAGCAGTTCTTC
>many|TRBJ2-1|.|TRBV20-1
CSARDGRRSSYNEQFF
TGCAGTGCTAGGGACGGCAGACGGAGCTCCTACAATGAGCAGTTCTTC
>few|TRBJ1-5|.|TRBV12-3/TRBV12-4
CASSLFEGQPQHF
TGTGCCAGCAGTTTATTTGAGGGTCAGCCCCAGCATTTT
>.|TRBJ1-1|TRBD1|TRBV5-1
CASSDEGTGDGFF
TGCGCCAGCAGTGATGAGGGAACAGGGGATGGTTTCTTT
>.|TRBJ1-1|.|TRBV4-2
CASSLMGGIAEAFF
TGTGCCAGCAGCCTTATGGGGGGGATAGCTGAAGCTTTCTTT
>.|TRBJ1-1|.|TRBV7-2
CASSLVGGTNTEAFF
TGTGCCAGCAGCTTAGTGGGGGGCACCAACACTGAAGCTTTCTTT
>.|TRBJ1-2|.|TRBV3-1
CASSRLTRAGYGYTF
TGTGCCAGCAGCCGACTAACCAGGGCAGGTTACGGCTACACCTTC
>.|TRBJ1-3|.|TRBV5-1
CASSSQDSARDTIYF
TGCGCCAGCAGCTCGCAGGACTCGGCGCGGGACACCATATATTTT
>.|TRBJ2-1|.|TRBV4-1
CASSQRGWTGAGDEQFF
TGCGCCAGCAGCCAAAGGGGGTGGACGGGGGCCGGGGATGAGCAGTTCTTC
>.|TRBJ2-7|TRBD2|TRBV29-1
CSVYSSGESSYEQYF
TGCAGCGTTTACTCTAGCGGGGAGAGCTCCTACGAGCAGTACTTC
>.|TRBJ2-7|.|TRBV20-1
CSASPVGYEQYF
TGCAGTGCTAGCCCAGTCGGCTACGAGCAGTACTTC
>.|TRBJ2-5|TRBD2|TRBV29-1
CSAVGGKETQYF
TGCAGCGCTGTCGGGGGGAAGGAGACCCAGTACTTC
>.|TRBJ2-7|TRBD1|TRBV6-5
CASSYVRQGYEQYF
TGTGCCAGCAGTTACGTTCGACAGGGCTACGAGCAGTACTTC
>.|TRBJ2-7|.|TRBV5-1
CASSLRPDLYEQYF
TGCGCCAGCAGCTTGAGACCAGACCTCTACGAGCAGTACTTC
>.|TRBJ2-7|.|TRBV3-1
CASSQEYLYEQYF
TGTGCCAGCAGCCAAGAATATCTCTACGAGCAGTACTTC
>few|TRBJ2-3|.|TRBV6-2/TRBV6-3
CASSQQLAWGGTQYF
TGTGCCAGCAGCCAACAGCTTGCTTGGGGTGGTACGCAGTATTTT
>few|TRBJ2-5|TRBD1|TRBV5-1
CASSVAGGSAQETQYF
TGCGCCAGCAGCGTAGCAGGGGGCTCCGCCCAAGAGACCCAGTACTTC
>few|TRBJ1-1|TRBD1|TRBV20-1
CSAPGPGQGTEAFF
TGCAGTGCCCCGGGCCCGGGACAGGGGACTGAAGCTTTCTTT
>.|TRBJ2-4|.|TRBV3-1
CASSLQAKTIQYF
TGTGCCAGCAGCCTCCAAGCAAAAACCATTCAGTACTTC
>.|TRBJ2-5|.|TRBV7-8
CASVKPPQETQYF
TGTGCCAGCGTCAAACCTCCCCAAGAGACCCAGTACTTC